This passage covers 20 T cell receptor beta chains from one sample sequenced in a study of tumor and adjacent non-tumor tissue in lung cancer. A modified ARM-PCR protocol with three rounds of nested PCR amplified TCRbeta. One entry per CDR3 protein, called by TCRdb with MiXCR from the multiplex PCR reads. The table includes 60,000 to 100,000 distinct CDR3 sequences, 76% detected once. The template was RNA from unsorted bulk tissue. This non-tumor lung sample came from over 3 cm beyond the tumor edge. Sequenced material: distant non-tumor lung tissue. The source of these receptors is a man in his 70s with non-small cell lung cancer.

As for this clonotype: The DNA is left out, because the CDR3 cannot be placed on it with certainty; the CDR3 is given as TCRdb lists it. The V gene is TRBV9, the J gene TRBJ1-6; the table's TRBD1 call for D was not verified on the DNA. Germline CDR1 is SGDLS and CDR2 is YYNGEE. Ends included, the CDR3 has 14 residues. CDR3: CAGSVGQGNSPLHF.

Remarks on this clonotype: The junction departs from germline at one end; a sequencing error may be responsible. The V and J genes are TRBV11-3 and TRBJ2-1; 8 nucleotides line up with TRBD1. Germline V gives CDR1 SGHNT, CDR2 YENEEA. CDR3 length: 15 amino acids. CDR3 bases: TGTGCCAGCAGCATCAACAGGGGGACCTACAATGAGCGGCTCTTC. Its protein product is CASSINRGTYNERLF.

This clonotype rates as medium-sized (0.01 to 0.1%). The V call is TRBV4-2, the J call TRBJ1-1; D is unclear. The germline V gene encodes CDR1 LGHNA and CDR2 YNFKEQ. V was clipped by 4 bases and J by 13 bases, with 7 bases between them. CDR3 size: 9 residues. CDR3 sequence: CASSRSIFF. DNA of the CDR3: TGTGCCAGCAGCCGCTCTATTTTCTTT.

To note about this clonotype: A read error may account for a junction end that differs from germline. The V call is TRBV11-2, the J call TRBJ1-1, with D unresolved. Looked up from germline, CDR1 is SGHAT and CDR2 is FQNNGV. CDR3 length equals 15 residues. The CDR3 region is CASTPPNVGSTEDFF. The CDR3 region has the DNA TGTGCCAGCACCCCCCCCAACGTTGGGAGCACTGAAGATTTCTTT.

Notes on this clonotype: One junction end disagrees with the germline gene, perhaps due to a read error. The CDR3 here is CASSPGTGLSYEQYF. The CDR3, as DNA: TGTGCCAGCAGCCCCGGGACAGGACTCTCCTATGAGCAGTACTTT. J is TRBJ2-7 and V is TRBV11-2; 8 bases align to TRBD1. The CDR3 is 15 amino acids. The germline V gene encodes CDR1 SGHAT and CDR2 FQNNGV.

In the case of this clonotype: The junction departs from the called germline gene at one end, perhaps through a read error. The rearrangement links TRBV28 to TRBJ2-2, with 10 bases that match TRBD2. CDR1 and CDR2 from the germline V gene are MDHEN and SYDVKM. The CDR3 is 15 amino acids. CDR3 amino acids: CASSLGTSDTGVLFF. The CDR3 region has the DNA TGTGCCAGCAGTTTAGGGACTAGCGACACCGGGGTGCTGTTTTTT.

About this clonotype: With a much larger clone just one base away, this may be a read error. V is TRBV29-1 and J is TRBJ1-2; D possibly corresponds to TRBD1 (6 bases). The CDR3 has 14 residues. The germline gives CDR1 SQVTM, CDR2 ANQGSEA. CDR3 residues: CSVTPPRGARGYNF. CDR3 nucleotide sequence: TGCAGCGTTACTCCTCCCCGGGGGGCGCGTGGCTACAACTTC.

About this clonotype: This may be a read error: a much more frequent sequence differs by one nucleotide. Without the conserved terminal phenylalanine or tryptophan, this CDR3 likely stems from a read error. This rearrangement joins TRBV6-2 or TRBV6-3 to TRBJ2-2; the D gene could be TRBD1 or TRBD2 (6 bases each). Germline V CDR1 and CDR2: MNHEY, SVGEGT. The length of the CDR3 is 14 residues. Trimming stripped 7 bases from V and 2 bases from J, with 11 bases between. The CDR3, as DNA: TGTGCCAGCAAACGGGGGCGAAACACCGGGGAGCTGTTTCTT. Translating gives CASKRGRNTGELFL.

This clonotype occurred once. The junction differs from germline at one of its ends, possibly a read error. The rearrangement joins TRBV20-1 to TRBJ2-3; 8 nucleotides agree with TRBD2. There are 11 residues in the CDR3. Germline V gene lookup returns CDR1 DFQATT and CDR2 SNEGSKA (reference sequence). Written as DNA, the CDR3 is TGCAGTGCTACCGGGAGGGATATGCAGTATTTT. It codes for CSATGRDMQYF.

This clonotype was observed a handful of times. A read error may produce the germline difference seen at one junction end. J is TRBJ1-2 and V is TRBV29-1; D remains ambiguous. Germline V lookup: CDR1 SQVTM, CDR2 ANQGSEA. This CDR3 has 16 amino acids. The CDR3 DNA sequence: TGTAGCGTTGTCCCCTATCAATCCTCTAGAGAAGATGGCTACACCTTC. It is translated as CSVVPYQSSREDGYTF.

On this clonotype itself: In this CDR3 the conserved last residue, phenylalanine or tryptophan, is missing, so a read error is likely. Because the CDR3's place on the DNA is in doubt, the DNA is left out and the CDR3 is given as listed by TCRdb. The CDR3 here is CTSSFHGGYEPYI. The V gene is TRBV11-2, the J gene TRBJ2-7; whether TRBD2, the table's D call, matches the DNA was not checked. The V gene's germline CDR1 is SGHAT and CDR2 FQNNGV. The CDR3 adds up to 13 amino acids, both ends counted.

The V call is TRBV4-3, the J call TRBJ2-7; possibly TRBD2 for D (5 bases). The germline V and J ends were trimmed by 1 base and 13 bases, with 23 bases remaining between them. Germline V gene lookup returns CDR1 LGHNA and CDR2 YSLEER. The CDR3 runs to 15 residues. CDR3 in DNA: TGCGCCAGCAGCCAAGGTCGGAGATATTTGGGCGGGCAATACTTC. This sequence encodes CASSQGRRYLGGQYF.

This clonotype appeared a single time. V and J are TRBV6-6 and TRBJ1-2, with D uncertain. The CDR3 has 11 residues. V was trimmed by 7 bases and J by 11 bases, leaving 14 bases between them. The V gene's germline CDR1 is MNHNY and CDR2 SVGAGI (reference sequence). The DNA for the CDR3 is TGTGCCAGCACGAAGCTTTTTGAATACACCTTC. This translates into CASTKLFEYTF.

This clonotype was counted a few times. Possible read error: a much larger clone is one base away. The conserved phenylalanine or tryptophan normally closing the CDR3 is absent here, so this likely arose from a read error. This sequence joins TRBV28 and TRBJ2-5, with a tentative D call TRBD2 (5 bases). V shed 8 bases and J shed 5 bases, with 12 bases lying between them. Germline CDR1 reads MDHEN; CDR2 reads SYDVKM. There are 12 residues in the CDR3. The CDR3 spells CASGAEVETQYL. In DNA form, the CDR3 reads TGTGCCAGCGGTGCGGAGGTTGAGACCCAGTACTTA.

Notes on this clonotype: The junction departs from the called germline gene at one end, perhaps through a read error. The CDR3 protein is CVSGIHGGADGELCF. The CDR3 DNA reads TGTGTCAGCGGCATACACGGGGGGGCTGACGGGGAGCTGTGTTTT. This chain joins TRBV11-2 and TRBJ2-2; 8 bases are a match to TRBD2. CDR3 length: 15 amino acids. Germline loops: CDR1 SGHAT, CDR2 FQNNGV. Complete variable domain (other parts from reference TRBV11-2 and TRBJ2-2): EAGVAQSPRYKIIEKRQSVAFWCNPISGHATLYWYQQILGQGPKLLIQFQNNGVVDDSQLPKDRFSAERLKGVDSTLKIQPAKLEDSAVYLCVSGIHGGADGELCFGEGSRLTVL.

On this clonotype itself: A much larger clone differs from this one at a single base, so this may be a read error. CDR3 in amino acids: CASSGREGSTQYF. DNA for the CDR3: TGTGCCAGCAGTGGGCGGGAGGGGAGTACGCAGTATTTT. This sequence joins TRBV6-4 and TRBJ2-3, with TRBD2 matching over 9 bases. Germline loops: CDR1 MRHNA, CDR2 SNTAGT. Trimming took 4 bases from V and 8 from J; bases not matched to a gene: 4. The CDR3 covers 13 residues.

A single count supports this clonotype. The CDR3, as DNA: TGTGCCAGCACCCATCGGGGAGTAAGCACAGATACGCAGCATTTT. It is translated as CASTHRGVSTDTQHF. This rearrangement joins TRBV11-3 to TRBJ2-3; no firm D call. The J call may be wrong; the DNA end is better matched by TRBJ1-5. Germline lookup yields CDR1 SGHNT and CDR2 YENEEA. The CDR3 totals 15 residues.

On this clonotype itself: Since no conserved phenylalanine or tryptophan closes the CDR3, a read error is the likely cause. It is unclear where the CDR3 begins or ends on the DNA, so no DNA is shown, and the CDR3 is as TCRdb lists it. This chain links TRBV12-3 or TRBV12-4 with TRBJ2-5. The CDR3 spans 12 residues, counting both ends. CDR3 sequence: CASSFLEETQYL.

In its sample, this clonotype was seen once. Relative to the germline gene, one junction end is altered; a read error may explain this. The chain carries TRBV11-3 and TRBJ2-7; D remains unclear. The V gene's germline CDR1 is SGHNT and CDR2 YENEEA. The CDR3 spans 12 residues. The CDR3 DNA is TGTGACAGCAGCTCTTTGGCCCCCGAGCAGTACTTC. Translation: CDSSSLAPEQYF.

As to this clonotype: This likely comes from a read error, as the CDR3 has no conserved phenylalanine or tryptophan at its end. The genes are TRBV5-6 and TRBJ2-3; maybe TRBD1 (6 bases). Germline V gene sequence: CDR1 SGHDT, CDR2 YYEEEE. CDR3 length: 14 amino acids. The CDR3 nucleotides read TGTGCCAGTAGCTCCGAACAGGGCGGGGATACGCAGTATATT. The encoded protein is CASSSEQGGDTQYI.